A single sample gave rise to the 17 T cell receptor beta chains below, sequenced in a study of tumor-infiltrating lymphocytes in primary liver carcinoma. A primer in the constant region served to generate TCR beta cDNA from roughly 550 ng of total RNA. What produced the TCR beta libraries was three nested multiplex PCR rounds using slightly modified ARM-PCR. A C-beta reverse primer was combined with TRBV1-TRBV30 forward primers in the first two PCR rounds, and each round had around 11 cycles. Each CDR3 protein gets one entry after TCRdb re-called the multiplex PCR reads with MiXCR. Here the sample spans some 38,000 distinct CDR3 sequences, roughly 70% being singletons. Co-extracted RNA and DNA came from about 19-30 mg of unsorted bulk tissue. Sample: liver tumor tissue from sampling region 4. Indicated subset: tumor region T4, right-lateral pole. The source of these receptors is a man in his forties or fifties with primary liver carcinoma and hepatitis B virus infection.

About this clonotype itself: One end of the junction varies from germline; a read error may be responsible. The chain links TRBV6-1 to TRBJ2-1, with 9 positions matching TRBD2. Germline CDR1 MNHNS, CDR2 SASEGT. This CDR3 is 15 amino acids long. CDR3 region: CASSEEAGGYNEQLF. CDR3 nucleotides: TGCGCTAGCAGTGAAGAAGCGGGAGGATACAATGAGCAGCTCTTC.

The chain links TRBV28 to TRBJ2-7; the match to TRBD1 covers 9 bases. Germline trimming cut 7 bases from V and 3 bases from J; bases unmatched to any gene: 13. Germline loops: CDR1 MDHEN, CDR2 SYDVKM. This CDR3 is built from 16 residues. Here the CDR3 reads CASNSPGQGGGYEQYF. The CDR3 DNA sequence: TGTGCCAGCAACTCTCCGGGACAGGGAGGGGGCTACGAGCAGTACTTC.

On this clonotype itself: One end of the junction varies from germline; a read error may be responsible. The chain couples TRBV2 to TRBJ2-1, with a tentative D call TRBD1 (6 bases). Germline assignment: CDR1 SNHLY and CDR2 FYNNEI. There are 13 residues in the CDR3. Written as DNA, the CDR3 is TGTGCCAGCACCCCTTCCGGGGACAATGACCAGTTCTTC. This codes for CASTPSGDNDQFF.

The V gene is TRBV6-5, the J gene TRBJ2-1, with D maybe TRBD2 (6 bases). CDR1 and CDR2 from the germline V gene are MNHEY and SVGAGI. Trimming took off 0 bases at V and 16 bases at J, with 25 bases between the two ends. The CDR3 extends over 16 amino acids. CDR3 sequence reads: CASSYSGTGVRNEHFF. DNA of the CDR3: TGTGCCAGCAGTTACTCTGGCACGGGAGTGCGGAATGAACATTTCTTC.

In regard to this clonotype: Without the conserved terminal phenylalanine or tryptophan, this CDR3 likely stems from a read error. The chain links TRBV11-2 to TRBJ2-7; perhaps TRBD1 as D (5 bases). The CDR3 has 14 residues. Germline CDR1 SGHAT, CDR2 FQNNGV. DNA of the CDR3: TGTGCCAGCAGATCTAACAGGAACTCCTACGTGCAGTACATC. Translation: CASRSNRNSYVQYI.

Note on this clonotype: A much larger clone sits a single nucleotide away, making a read error possible. CDR3 region: CAGSYATAAYEQFF. As DNA, the CDR3 is TGTGCCGGCAGCTACGCGACGGCGGCTTACGAGCAGTTCTTC. This sequence joins TRBV11-2 and TRBJ2-7, with D hard to call. The J call could be wrong; TRBJ2-1 is a better fit for the DNA end. The CDR3 runs to 14 residues. The germline gives CDR1 SGHAT, CDR2 FQNNGV.

This clonotype has just a few counts. This chain connects TRBV25-1 to TRBJ2-1, with TRBD2 as a possible D gene (6 bases). CDR1 is MGHDK and CDR2 is SYGVNS in the germline V gene. The CDR3 is 13 amino acids. Between the trimmed V and J ends, which lost 7 bases and 10 bases, there was a span of 17 bases. In DNA form, the CDR3 reads TGTGCCAGCAACCGAATAGTGGGAGGCGAGCAGTTCTTC. Its translation: CASNRIVGGEQFF.

With respect to this clonotype: The junction and the germline gene differ at one end; a read error may be behind it. The V and J genes are TRBV28 and TRBJ1-1; 8 bases are shared with TRBD1. From germline, CDR1 is MDHEN and CDR2 SYDVKM. The CDR3 length is 15 residues. In nucleotides, the CDR3 is TGTGTCAGCATCCCTGCCCAGGGGGCCGACACTGATGCGTTCTTT. This sequence encodes CVSIPAQGADTDAFF.

Points on this clonotype: The conserved final phenylalanine or tryptophan is absent from the CDR3, which likely points to a read error. The chain uses TRBV11-2 and TRBJ2-3; 11 nucleotides agree with TRBD2. The CDR3 has 15 residues. In germline, CDR1 is SGHAT, CDR2 FQNNGV. The CDR3 loop reads CAGSLGRLAGNTQYL. The CDR3 DNA follows: TGTGCTGGCAGCTTAGGGCGACTAGCGGGAAATACGCAGTATCTT.

This clonotype was recorded at least ten times. V and J are TRBV6-1 and TRBJ2-1; 9 bases line up with TRBD1. Germline V gives CDR1 MNHNS, CDR2 SASEGT. The CDR3 extends over 15 amino acids. J was trimmed by 2 bases and V by 2 bases; bases with no gene match: 1. The CDR3: CASSETGGAYNEQFF. CDR3 DNA sequence: TGTGCCAGCAGTGAAACAGGGGGCGCCTACAATGAGCAGTTCTTC.

This CDR3 is CASRSPNGRGYEQYF. As DNA, the CDR3 is TGTGCCAGCAGGTCCCCGAACGGGAGGGGATACGAGCAGTACTTC. The genes are TRBV28 and TRBJ2-7, with TRBD2 identical over 8 bases. The V gene end was trimmed by 6 bases and the J gene end by 4 bases; junction bases not matched to a gene: 11. Germline CDR1 is MDHEN and CDR2 is SYDVKM. The CDR3 loop spans 15 amino acids.

This clonotype showed up many times. V gene TRBV7-3 combines with J gene TRBJ2-5; TRBD2 might be the D (5 bases). Trimming removed 0 bases from V and 1 base from J, with 12 bases in between. This CDR3 is built from 16 residues. Germline V gene lookup returns CDR1 SGHTA and CDR2 FQGTGA. CDR3 in amino acids: CASSLTGSSLQETQYF. The CDR3 DNA reads as TGTGCCAGCAGCTTAACTGGGAGCTCCCTCCAAGAGACCCAGTACTTC. The complete variable domain, with remaining parts taken from reference TRBV7-3 and TRBJ2-5, reads GAGVSQTPSNKVTEKGKYVELRCDPISGHTALYWYRQSLGQGPEFLIYFQGTGAADDSGLPNDRFFAVRPEGSVSTLKIQRTERGDSAVYLCASSLTGSSLQETQYFGPGTRLLVL.

This clonotype was observed a handful of times. Sequence at one end of the junction differs from germline and may be a read error. The CDR3 sequence is CASSSTGGSYEQYF. The CDR3 DNA follows: TGTGCCAGCAGCTCGACTGGGGGATCCTACGAGCAGTACTTC. The chain employs TRBV5-1 and TRBJ2-7; D could derive from TRBD1 or TRBD2 (5 bases each). This CDR3 region has 14 residues. Germline V gene sequence: CDR1 SGHRS, CDR2 YFSETQ.

In the case of this clonotype: Relative to the germline gene, one junction end is altered; a read error may explain this. The chain recombines TRBV4-3 with TRBJ1-6; TRBD1 matches at 7 bases. The CDR3 contains 16 residues. Germline CDR1 and CDR2: LGHNA and YSLEER. CDR3 protein: CVSSTWHRGRNSPLHF. CDR3 DNA sequence: TGCGTCAGCAGCACCTGGCACAGGGGAAGGAATTCACCCCTCCACTTT.

About this clonotype: Germline is not matched at one junction end, which may reflect a read error. The V call is TRBV11-2, the J call TRBJ2-4; 10 nucleotides line up with TRBD1. This CDR3 contains 14 residues. Germline V CDR1 and CDR2: SGHAT, FQNNGV. CDR3 nucleotides: TGTGCCAGCAGCCCTGGGACAGGGGATAACATTCAGTATTTC. Translation: CASSPGTGDNIQYF.

Note on this clonotype: Its ends do not fully match the called genes, so a read error is possible. The chain joins TRBV6-1 to TRBJ2-2; possibly TRBD2 for D (5 bases). Germline CDR1 reads MNHNS; CDR2 reads SASEGT. CDR3 size: 17 residues. CDR3 sequence: CASGIGSVVMATGELLF. The CDR3 DNA sequence: TGTGCCAGCGGGATCGGGTCCGTGGTTATGGCCACCGGGGAGCTGTTATTT.

With respect to this clonotype: The conserved closing phenylalanine or tryptophan is absent in this CDR3, likely reflecting a read error. This chain's CDR3 is CASRGKRSYEQYL. For the CDR3, the DNA is TGTGCCAGTAGGGGGAAGCGATCATACGAGCAGTACTTA. The rearrangement links TRBV11-1 to TRBJ2-7, with a weak D call TRBD1 (6 bases). V was shortened by 9 bases and J by 4 bases, with 16 bases between the two germline ends. Germline V gene sequence: CDR1 SGHAT, CDR2 FQDESV (reference sequence). The CDR3 has 13 residues.